This TCR beta chain was sequenced during a study of shared T cell receptors in the human thymus. Germline V gene data show CDR1 as SGHTA and CDR2 as FQGNSA. J was trimmed by 4 bases and V by 5 bases; bases with no gene match: 9. The CDR3 covers 16 residues. TCRdb's copy holds only in-frame clones and misses some; the assay was immunoSEQ multiplex PCR. The table records about 380,000 clones, more than 85% of them present only once. V is TRBV7-2 and J is TRBJ2-1; 9 bases line up with TRBD2. This receptor was identified in a human donor. Sequencing input: thymocytes. The CDR3 region is CASSDSRLAGYNEQFF. CDR3 in DNA: TGTGCCAGCAGCGATAGTCGGCTAGCGGGATACAATGAGCAGTTCTTC.